This T cell receptor (beta chain) was recovered during a study of T-cell reconstitution after alpha-beta-depleted transplantation in children. Germline V CDR1 and CDR2: SGHRS, YFSETQ. This CDR3 is 15 amino acids long. The junction had 5 bases not matched to a gene; V was cut back by 0 bases and J by 3 bases. TCRbeta library construction was performed incorporating unique molecular identifiers. TCRdb redid the calling of the PCR reads with MiXCR, one entry per CDR3 protein. The table has roughly 400,000 distinct CDR3 sequences, roughly 21% seen once. This clonotype was obtained from a human donor who donated a stem cell graft to a child with acute myeloid leukemia. The chain uses TRBV5-1 and TRBJ2-5, with 7 bases fitting TRBD1. The sequenced sample was PBMCs from the stem cell graft donor, obtained from the stem cell graft. CDR3 sequence: CASSLDGQEEETQYF. The CDR3, as DNA: TGCGCCAGCAGCTTGGACGGACAGGAGGAAGAGACCCAGTACTTC.